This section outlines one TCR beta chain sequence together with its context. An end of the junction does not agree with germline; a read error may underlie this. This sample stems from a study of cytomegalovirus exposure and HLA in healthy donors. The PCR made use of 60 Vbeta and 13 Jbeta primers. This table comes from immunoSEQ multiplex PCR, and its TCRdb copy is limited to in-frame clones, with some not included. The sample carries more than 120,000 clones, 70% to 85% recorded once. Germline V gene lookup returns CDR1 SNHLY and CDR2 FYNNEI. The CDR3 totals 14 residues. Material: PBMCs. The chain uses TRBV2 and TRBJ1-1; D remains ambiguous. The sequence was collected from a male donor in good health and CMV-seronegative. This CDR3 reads CASIEVQSNTEAFF. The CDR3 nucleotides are TGTGCCAGCATTGAAGTACAGTCAAACACTGAAGCTTTCTTT.